One TCR beta chain is described in this entry. This specimen belongs to a study of blood T cell repertoires in COVID-19. Overall study: Researchers got acute and convalescent COVID-19 samples from the United States, Italy and Spain. Nucleic acid was either cDNA or gDNA, and it came from T cells, B-cell-depleted T cells, or PBMCs.

CDR1 and CDR2 from the germline V gene are SGDLS and YYNGEE. The CDR3 totals 15 residues. The V segment lost 8 bases and the J segment 7 bases; nucleotides outside the gene matches: 15. The authors' processing: Scientists estimated how many nucleated cells there were by amplifying reference gene primers. The data were produced by immunoSEQ multiplex PCR, yet TCRdb's version contains in-frame clones alone and is incomplete. V, J and clone size were drawn from that table, and D and trimming were deduced from the DNA. The sample contains a few hundred thousand clones, 80% to 85% of which appear only once.

Material: peripheral blood. V gene TRBV9 combines with J gene TRBJ2-7; 10 bases agree with TRBD1. The TCR was taken from a woman under 40 who had recovered from COVID-19. The CDR3 nucleotides read TGTGCCAGTGCTGAATCCGGGACAGGGGATGGGGAGCAGTACTTC. Translation: CASAESGTGDGEQYF.